This TCR beta chain was found in a study of shared clonotypes between healthy human individuals. The V gene's germline CDR1 is MNHEY and CDR2 SMNVEV (reference sequence). V dropped 4 bases and J dropped 5 bases, with 21 bases sitting between them. The CDR3 runs 18 residues. Replicate PCRs run on sorted subsets employed around 200 ng DNA, some 33,000 T cell genomes. Method: immunoSEQ multiplex PCR; TCRdb's copy keeps in-frame clones and lacks some. Of about 1 million clones detected, roughly 70% appear once; the ten largest clones hold roughly 1.5%. The sequencing sample was made of memory CD4+ T cells sorted from blood. Subset here: CD45RA-negative fraction. The rearrangement joins TRBV27 to TRBJ2-6; no clear D gene. The receptor comes from a man aged 18-30 years in good health. The CDR3: CASSSTIWLQSRANVLTF. For the CDR3, the DNA is TGTGCCAGCAGTTCTACCATCTGGCTACAAAGTCGGGCCAACGTCCTGACTTTC.